This T cell receptor beta chain appears in the sequencing data of a study of breast tumors, draining lymph nodes, adjacent tissues. Study-level points and caveats: Tumor and nontumor repertoires were significantly more similar in luminal-like than in basal-like breast cancer.

Via MiXCR, TCRdb re-called the multiplex PCR reads, giving one row per CDR3 protein. Of about 21,000 distinct CDR3 sequences in the sample, less than 35% were seen once. Germline assignment: CDR1 SGHVS and CDR2 FQNEAQ. V was pared by 0 bases and J by 2 bases, with 28 bases between. This CDR3 region has 21 residues. This clonotype was observed many times. Its target is not known. This sequence joins TRBV7-8 and TRBJ2-5; D not resolved. The sequenced material came from breast tumor tissue. The sequence derives from a female donor with breast cancer. Some clones in this sample may be carry-over from other donors' samples. The CDR3 protein is CASSLAATRASPPPDQETQYF. The CDR3, as DNA: TGTGCCAGCAGCTTAGCCGCCACTCGGGCCTCCCCACCTCCTGATCAAGAGACCCAGTACTTC. Drawing the rest from reference TRBV7-8 and TRBJ2-5, the complete variable domain is GAGVSQSPRYKVAKRGQDVALRCDPISGHVSLFWYQQALGQGPEFLTYFQNEAQLDKSGLPSDRFFAERPEGSVSTLKIQRTQQEDSAVYLCASSLAATRASPPPDQETQYFGPGTRLLVL.